Included here is one T cell receptor (beta chain) sequence, with context. This sample stems from a study of blood T cell repertoires in COVID-19. Background on the study: The origin of the acute and convalescent COVID-19 samples was the United States, Italy and Spain. T cells, B-cell-depleted T cells, or PBMCs supplied cDNA or gDNA.

In the source study's methods: Amplification from reference gene primers served as the basis for estimated nucleated cell counts. TCRdb's table, derived via immunoSEQ multiplex PCR, lists solely in-frame clones and lacks some. V and J calls and clone size are as listed in that table; D and trimming were resolved from the DNA. The profile shows some 490,000 clones, 70% to 90% of them singletons. Sequenced input: peripheral blood. The source of this sequence is a human donor in a cohort sampled during active COVID-19.

The CDR3 DNA follows: TGTGCCTGGGAGAGTCAGGGAATCGGGGAAGCTTTCTTT. Translation gives CAWESQGIGEAFF. J is TRBJ1-1 and V is TRBV30; the D gene is possibly TRBD1 (5 bases). Germline CDR1 reads GTSNPN; CDR2 reads SVGIG (reference sequence). The CDR3 extends over 13 amino acids. Trimming stripped 5 bases from V and 8 bases from J, with 18 bases between.